Sequencing of this T cell receptor beta chain was carried out in a study of blood T cell repertoires in COVID-19. Study context: Acute-phase and convalescent COVID-19 samples originated in the United States, Italy and Spain.

Assay used: immunoSEQ multiplex PCR; TCRdb lists only in-frame clones, some missing. Of about 250,000 clones detected, around 90% appear once; the ten largest clones hold 2.5% to 3.5%. Trimming at V came to 6 bases and at J to 2 bases, leaving 7 bases not matched to a gene. The V gene's germline CDR1 is MNHEY and CDR2 SVGAGI. This CDR3 comprises 15 residues. Recovery meant two consecutive negative NP/OP PCR tests, professional clearance, or resolved symptoms. This clone has only a few counts. The chain carries TRBV6-5 and TRBJ1-5, with 7 bases matching TRBD1. The sequence was obtained from a woman aged 45-60 years who had recovered from COVID-19. The specimen was PBMCs or T cells enriched from blood (not recorded which). The CDR3 loop is CASRTDRRGNQPQHF. CDR3 nucleotides: TGTGCCAGCAGAACGGACAGGAGGGGCAATCAGCCCCAGCATTTT.